This T cell receptor beta chain comes out of a study of blood T cell repertoires in COVID-19. Overall study context: Collection of acute and convalescent COVID-19 samples took place in the United States, Italy and Spain. T cells, B-cell-depleted T cells, or PBMCs supplied cDNA or gDNA.

Patients at the Seattle site were enrolled during active infection and followed longitudinally. Study processing details: Estimated nucleated cell counts came from reference gene primer amplification. TCRdb's table, derived via immunoSEQ multiplex PCR, lists solely in-frame clones and lacks some. D and trimming come from the DNA, and the V and J calls and clone size come from that table. The sample contains 120,000 or so clones, 90% of which appear only once. Sequenced material: peripheral blood. The TCR was taken from a woman aged 55-70 years with COVID-19, enrolled during active disease.

Here the CDR3 DNA reads TGTGCCAGTAGTCCCTGGACAGGGGGAAATCAGCCCCAGCATTTT. Its translation is CASSPWTGGNQPQHF. The rearrangement uses TRBV19 and TRBJ1-5, with TRBD1 matching over 10 bases. Germline values: CDR1 LNHDA, CDR2 SQIVND (reference sequence). V trimming: 5 bases; J trimming: 4 bases; junction bases outside the gene matches: 5. This CDR3 contains 15 residues. Drawing the rest from reference TRBV19 and TRBJ1-5, the complete variable domain is DGGITQSPKYLFRKEGQNVTLSCEQNLNHDAMYWYRQDPGQGLRLIYYSQIVNDFQKGDIAEGYSVSREKKESFPLTVTSAQKNPTAFYLCASSPWTGGNQPQHFGDGTRLSIL.